This entry features one T cell receptor (beta chain) sequence. No antigen is known for it. These data originate in a study of cytomegalovirus exposure and HLA in healthy donors. V lost 4 bases to trimming and J lost 6 bases; unmatched junction nucleotides: 12. The CDR3 length is 16 residues. Germline V gene sequence: CDR1 SGHTA, CDR2 FQGTGA. PCR was performed using 60 Vbeta and 13 Jbeta primers. Sequencing was performed with immunoSEQ multiplex PCR; in TCRdb, only in-frame clones are kept and a portion is missing. The sample comprises 150,000 to 200,000 clones, about 70% of which are singletons, and 1.5% to 2% rests with the top ten. General observations from the study: Rates of TCR association differed by HLA locus in a later analysis, with DRB1 highest and HLA-C lowest.

The receptor was isolated from a woman aged 25 to 45 in good health and CMV-seronegative. The sample was PBMCs. The V and J genes are TRBV7-3 and TRBJ1-1; 9 bases are shared with TRBD1. CDR3 residues: CASSSSHLGTGSEAFF. The CDR3 bases are TGTGCCAGCAGCTCGTCACATCTAGGGACAGGGTCTGAAGCTTTCTTT.